The 6 T cell receptor beta chains listed next were all sequenced from one sample in a study of T cell changes during pregnancy in multiple sclerosis. Produced via immunoSEQ multiplex PCR; TCRdb's table is partial and in-frame only. Of roughly 48,000 clones in the sample, 88% are singletons; the top ten hold roughly 1.2%. Source: CD4+ T cells from peripheral blood mononuclear cells, taken in the second trimester of pregnancy. These receptors were taken from a female donor with multiple sclerosis, enrolled in a pregnancy study.

The gene calls are TRBV27 and TRBJ2-3, with 13 bases matching TRBD2. Trimming took 6 bases from V and 1 from J; bases not matched to a gene: 7. CDR1 and CDR2 from the germline V gene are MNHEY and SMNVEV (reference sequence). The CDR3 contains 17 residues. The CDR3 DNA reads TGTGCCAGCAGAAGGACTAGCGGGAGTTGGGGCACAGATACGCAGTATTTT. Its protein is CASRRTSGSWGTDTQYF.

This chain uses TRBV6-1 with TRBJ1-1; 10 bases match TRBD1. In germline, CDR1 is MNHNS, CDR2 SASEGT. This CDR3 is built from 15 residues. V lost 3 bases, J lost 10 bases, and 11 bases stayed unmatched. CDR3 region: CASSELDRGIGGAFF. CDR3 nucleotide sequence: TGTGCCAGCAGTGAGTTGGACAGGGGGATCGGAGGAGCTTTCTTT.

The J gene is TRBJ2-2, the V gene TRBV7-6, with 7 bases matching TRBD1. CDR3 length: 14 residues. Germline V gene lookup returns CDR1 SGHVS and CDR2 FNYEAQ. The J segment lost 6 bases and the V segment lost 5 bases, leaving 6 bases of the junction unmatched. Here the CDR3 DNA reads TGTGCCAGCAGCCCCAGGGGGTACGCCGGGGAGCTGTTTTTT. Encoded protein: CASSPRGYAGELFF.

The CDR3 region has the DNA TGTGCCAGCAGCTTTTTTTGGGACAGGATGACAAGTGAGCAGTTCTTC. Translating it yields CASSFFWDRMTSEQFF. The chain joins TRBV7-2 to TRBJ2-1; 8 bases match TRBD1. The trim removed 3 bases at V and 9 bases at J, leaving 13 bases unmatched. This CDR3 is built from 16 residues. The germline CDR1 and CDR2 sequences are SGHTA and FQGNSA. The full variable domain, completed using reference TRBV7-2 and TRBJ2-1, is GAGVSQSPSNKVTEKGKDVELRCDPISGHTALYWYRQSLGQGLEFLIYFQGNSAPDKSGLPSDRFSAERTGGSVSTLTIQRTQQEDSAVYLCASSFFWDRMTSEQFFGPGTRLTVL.

V and J are TRBV5-3 and TRBJ1-5; TRBD1 agrees at 7 bases. TRBV5-3 carries the ORF label, with uncertain function. J gave up 6 bases and V 3 bases, and 9 bases lay outside the gene matches. The CDR3 is 15 residues long. CDR3 in amino acids: CARSYRQGGGQPQHF. In DNA, the CDR3 is TGTGCCAGAAGCTACCGGCAGGGGGGAGGTCAGCCCCAGCATTTT.

The chain recombines TRBV6-4 with TRBJ1-2; TRBD1 aligns across 7 bases. Per the germline V gene, CDR1 is MRHNA and CDR2 is SNTAGT. Losses at the gene ends were 10 bases for V and 9 bases for J; bases not matched to a gene: 17. The CDR3 loop spans 14 amino acids. CDR3 protein: CATKQTTGTLSYTF. In nucleotides, the CDR3 is TGTGCCACCAAACAGACGACAGGGACCCTAAGCTACACCTTC.